This TCR beta chain was identified in a study of graft-versus-host responses after intestinal transplantation. Background on the study: Multivisceral, liver-intestinal, or isolated intestinal grafts went to recipients. Anti-thymocyte globulin served as induction for all recipients, who then took tacrolimus and steroids for around 3 years. Study-wide points: Ileal or blood samples showed some GvH clones first, and such clones were also found in recipient marrow. Across patients carrying graft-donor T cell macrochimerism, allografts held high graft-versus-host to host-versus-graft clonal ratios.

V shed 2 bases and J shed 0 bases, with 5 bases lying between them. The germline V gene has CDR1 KGHSH and CDR2 LQKENI. The CDR3 is 13 amino acids. Data came from immunoSEQ multiplex PCR; TCRdb stores just in-frame clones and leaves some out. Of some 80,000 clones listed, around 90% are singletons. For this clone: As yet, its antigen is unknown.

The receptor was isolated from a human donor who was the organ donor for an intestinal transplant. V usage is TRBV18 and J usage is TRBJ2-7; D ambiguous. Source: unstimulated CD8+ T cells sorted from spleen or lymph node cells, taken before transplant. CDR3 region: CASSPESSYEQYF. As DNA, the CDR3 is TGTGCCAGCTCACCAGAGAGCTCCTACGAGCAGTACTTC.